This T cell receptor beta chain stems from a study of T-cell reconstitution after alpha-beta-depleted transplantation in children. Trimming shortened V by 6 bases and J by 4 bases, and 14 bases separated the two germline ends. This CDR3 spans 14 amino acids. It was with unique molecular identifiers that the TCRbeta library was prepared. One entry per CDR3 protein results from TCRdb running MiXCR on the PCR reads. The repertoire has about 370,000 distinct CDR3 sequences, around 21% of them found once; the top ten carry 3.8%. This sample comprised PBMCs from the stem cell graft donor, obtained from the stem cell graft. The chain recombines TRBV12-3 or TRBV12-4 with TRBJ2-3; D may be TRBD1 (7 bases). The TCR sequence derives from a human donor who donated a stem cell graft to a child with acute myeloid leukemia. The DNA for the CDR3 is TGTGCCAGCAGAAGATCAGGGGGGTCAGATACGCAGTATTTT. Translated, it gives CASRRSGGSDTQYF.